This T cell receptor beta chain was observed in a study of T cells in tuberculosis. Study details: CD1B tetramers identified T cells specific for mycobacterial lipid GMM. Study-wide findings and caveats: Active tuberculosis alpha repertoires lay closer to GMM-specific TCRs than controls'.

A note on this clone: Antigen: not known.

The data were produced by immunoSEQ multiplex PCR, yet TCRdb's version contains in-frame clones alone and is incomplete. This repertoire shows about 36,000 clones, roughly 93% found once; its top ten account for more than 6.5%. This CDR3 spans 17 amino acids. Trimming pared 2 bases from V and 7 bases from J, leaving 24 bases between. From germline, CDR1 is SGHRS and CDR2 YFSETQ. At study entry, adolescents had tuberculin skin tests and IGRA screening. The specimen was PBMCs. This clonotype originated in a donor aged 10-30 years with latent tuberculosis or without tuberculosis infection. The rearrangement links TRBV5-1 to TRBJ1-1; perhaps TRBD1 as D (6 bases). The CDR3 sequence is CASSFSFSGTFEFEAFF. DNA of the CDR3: TGCGCCAGCAGCTTTTCCTTCAGCGGGACATTTGAATTTGAAGCTTTCTTT.